The entry that follows covers one T cell receptor beta chain sequence. Per the authors' pipeline: Amplification with reference gene primers provided the estimates of nucleated cell counts. Produced via immunoSEQ multiplex PCR; TCRdb's table is partial and in-frame only. V, J and clone size are taken as reported in that table, and D and trimming were inferred from the DNA itself. The repertoire has some 260,000 clones, roughly 80% of them found once; the top ten carry roughly 4%. This record comes from a study of blood T cell repertoires in COVID-19. Categorization into cohorts depended on clinical history that participants reported. CDR1 and CDR2 from the germline V gene are SQVTM and ANQGSEA. The CDR3 is 14 residues long. V lost 4 bases and J 5 bases, leaving 17 bases between the germline ends.

The sample was PBMCs or T cells enriched from blood (not recorded which). This clonotype originated in a man younger than 40 with acute COVID-19. The chain combines TRBV29-1 with TRBJ2-5; D possibly corresponds to TRBD2 (5 bases). The CDR3 reads CSVGRLLEEETQYF. The DNA of the CDR3 is TGCAGCGTTGGCCGCCTCCTGGAGGAGGAGACCCAGTACTTC. Full variable domain (outside the CDR3, taken from reference TRBV29-1 and TRBJ2-5): SAVISQKPSRDICQRGTSLTIQCQVDSQVTMMFWYRQQPGQSLTLIATANQGSEATYESGFVIDKFPISRPNLTFSTLTVSNMSPEDSSIYLCSVGRLLEEETQYFGPGTRLLVL.